The 5 T cell receptor beta chains below were found in one sample sequenced in a study of OX40 agonist ivuxolimab in advanced cancers. Only in-frame clones appear in the TCRdb table, and some are missing; sequencing was by immunoSEQ multiplex PCR. The sample lists about 97,000 clones, roughly nine tenths seen once, with around 6% in the top ten. The material was CD4+ or CD8+ T cells sorted from blood, obtained in a trial of the OX40 agonist ivuxolimab. The source is an adult with an advanced solid tumor such as melanoma, head and neck, liver or kidney cancer.

This clone has just one count. The chain employs TRBV5-1 and TRBJ1-1; D may be TRBD1 (6 bases). CDR1 and CDR2 from the germline V gene are SGHRS and YFSETQ. V was cut by 2 bases and J by 5 bases, with 10 bases left in between. This CDR3 is 13 amino acids long. CDR3 bases: TGCGCCAGCAGCTTTCAGGGGCAGACTGAAGCTTTCTTT. It specifies CASSFQGQTEAFF. Based on the CDR3 plus reference TRBV5-1 and TRBJ1-1, the full variable domain is KAGVTQTPRYLIKTRGQQVTLSCSPISGHRSVSWYQQTPGQGLQFLFEYFSETQRNKGNFPGRFSGRQFSNSRSEMNVSTLELGDSALYLCASSFQGQTEAFFGQGTRLTVV.

The rearrangement joins TRBV6-1 to TRBJ2-7, with 10 bases lining up with TRBD2. Trimming removed 7 bases from V and 4 bases from J; junction bases left unmatched: 4. CDR3 length equals 13 residues. Germline V lookup: CDR1 MNHNS, CDR2 SASEGT. The CDR3 nucleotides are TGTGCCAGCACTAGCGGGAGTCAATACGAGCAGTACTTC. Its translation: CASTSGSQYEQYF.

The chain carries TRBV27 and TRBJ1-1; the match to TRBD1 covers 9 bases. CDR1 is MNHEY and CDR2 is SMNVEV in the germline V gene (reference sequence). This CDR3 is built from 17 residues. Trimming at V came to 3 bases and at J to 11 bases, leaving 19 bases not matched to a gene. The CDR3 sequence: CASSFIPPGTGSWRAFF. The DNA of the CDR3 is TGTGCCAGCAGTTTCATCCCCCCCGGGACAGGGAGTTGGAGGGCTTTCTTT.

The chain is built from TRBV27 and TRBJ2-3, with 8 bases fitting TRBD2. Germline V gene lookup returns CDR1 MNHEY and CDR2 SMNVEV (reference sequence). Germline trimming cut 2 bases from V and 6 bases from J; bases unmatched to any gene: 4. The CDR3 contains 14 residues. The CDR3 DNA follows: TGTGCCAGCAGTTTAGGGGTAGCGGGGGATACGCAGTATTTT. Its translation: CASSLGVAGDTQYF.

This chain joins TRBV9 and TRBJ1-1; TRBD1 aligns across 9 bases. Germline-derived CDR1 and CDR2 are SGDLS and YYNGEE. The CDR3 is 12 residues long. The J segment lost 10 bases and the V segment lost 3 bases, leaving 4 bases of the junction unmatched. The chain's CDR3 is CASSAGQGLAFF. Here the CDR3 DNA reads TGTGCCAGCAGCGCCGGACAGGGGCTAGCTTTCTTT. Drawing the rest from reference TRBV9 and TRBJ1-1, the complete variable domain is DSGVTQTPKHLITATGQRVTLRCSPRSGDLSVYWYQQSLDQGLQFLIQYYNGEERAKGNILERFSAQQFPDLHSELNLSSLELGDSALYFCASSAGQGLAFFGQGTRLTVV.